This record concerns one T cell receptor beta chain sequence. The data were produced by immunoSEQ multiplex PCR, yet TCRdb's version contains in-frame clones alone and is incomplete. The table shows 85,000 to 120,000 clones, with about 91% occurring only once. This specimen comes from a study of identifying expanded T cells in peripheral blood. Germline CDR1 reads MGHRA; CDR2 reads YSYEKL. The CDR3 sequence is 16 residues long. V shed 0 bases, J shed 6 bases, and the junction held 8 bases outside the gene matches. V is TRBV4-1 and J is TRBJ1-5; 7 bases are a match to TRBD1. Input material: blood. This TCR was recovered from a person aged 18 to 70 in good health. The CDR3 bases are TGCGCCAGCAGCCAAGATTCAAGACAGGGTGGTCAGCCCCAGCATTTT. It codes for CASSQDSRQGGQPQHF.